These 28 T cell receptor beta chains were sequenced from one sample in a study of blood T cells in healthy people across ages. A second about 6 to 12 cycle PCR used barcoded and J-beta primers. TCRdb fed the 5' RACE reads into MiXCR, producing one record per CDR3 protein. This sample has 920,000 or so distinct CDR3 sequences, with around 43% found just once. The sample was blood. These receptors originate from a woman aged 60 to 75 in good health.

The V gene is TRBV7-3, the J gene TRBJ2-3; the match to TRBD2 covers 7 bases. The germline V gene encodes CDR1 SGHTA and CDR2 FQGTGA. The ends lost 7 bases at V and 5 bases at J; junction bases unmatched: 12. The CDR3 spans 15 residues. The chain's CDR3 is CASTAGRFSGDTQYF. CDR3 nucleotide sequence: TGTGCCAGCACCGCCGGGAGGTTCTCGGGAGATACGCAGTATTTT. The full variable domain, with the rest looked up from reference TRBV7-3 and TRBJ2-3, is GAGVSQTPSNKVTEKGKYVELRCDPISGHTALYWYRQSLGQGPEFLIYFQGTGAADDSGLPNDRFFAVRPEGSVSTLKIQRTERGDSAVYLCASTAGRFSGDTQYFGPGTRLTVL.

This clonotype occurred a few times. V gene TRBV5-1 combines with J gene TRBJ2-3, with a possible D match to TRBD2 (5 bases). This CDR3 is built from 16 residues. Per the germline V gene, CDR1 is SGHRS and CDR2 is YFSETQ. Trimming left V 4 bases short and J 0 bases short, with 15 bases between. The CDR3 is CASSRDYGGSTDTQYF. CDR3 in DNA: TGCGCCAGCAGCCGTGACTATGGCGGTAGCACAGATACGCAGTATTTT.

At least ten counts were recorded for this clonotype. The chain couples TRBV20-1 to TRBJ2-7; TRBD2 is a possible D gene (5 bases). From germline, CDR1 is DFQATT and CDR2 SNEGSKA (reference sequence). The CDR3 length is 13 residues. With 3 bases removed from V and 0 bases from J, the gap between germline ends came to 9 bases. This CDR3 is CSASPGTSYEQYF. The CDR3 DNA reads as TGCAGTGCTAGTCCGGGAACCTCCTACGAGCAGTACTTC.

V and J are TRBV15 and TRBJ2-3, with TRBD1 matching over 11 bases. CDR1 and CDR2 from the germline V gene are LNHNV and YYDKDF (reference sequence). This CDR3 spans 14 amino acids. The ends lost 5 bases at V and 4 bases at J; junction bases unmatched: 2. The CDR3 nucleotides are TGTGCCACCAGCCCGGGACAGGGGGCAGATACGCAGTATTTT. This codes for CATSPGQGADTQYF.

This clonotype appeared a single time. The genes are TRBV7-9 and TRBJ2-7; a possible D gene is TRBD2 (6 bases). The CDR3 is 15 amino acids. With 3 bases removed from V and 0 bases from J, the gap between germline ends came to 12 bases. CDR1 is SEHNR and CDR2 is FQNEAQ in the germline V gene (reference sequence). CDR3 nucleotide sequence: TGTGCCAGCAGCTTCTCACTCGGGAGCTCCTACGAGCAGTACTTC. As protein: CASSFSLGSSYEQYF.

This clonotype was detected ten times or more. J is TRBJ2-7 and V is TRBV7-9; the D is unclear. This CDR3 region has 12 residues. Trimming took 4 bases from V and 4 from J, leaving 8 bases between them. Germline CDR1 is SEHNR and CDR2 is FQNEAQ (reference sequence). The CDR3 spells CASSSAPYEQYF. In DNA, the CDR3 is TGTGCCAGCAGCTCGGCCCCTTACGAGCAGTACTTC.

CDR3 in DNA: TGCGCCAGCAGCCGGGGGACTAGCGGGAACTACAATGAGCAGTACTTC. Translating gives CASSRGTSGNYNEQYF. This chain uses TRBV5-1 with TRBJ2-1; 13 bases match TRBD2. The last part of the DNA fits TRBJ2-7 better; the J call may be wrong. The germline gives CDR1 SGHRS, CDR2 YFSETQ. The CDR3 spans 16 residues.

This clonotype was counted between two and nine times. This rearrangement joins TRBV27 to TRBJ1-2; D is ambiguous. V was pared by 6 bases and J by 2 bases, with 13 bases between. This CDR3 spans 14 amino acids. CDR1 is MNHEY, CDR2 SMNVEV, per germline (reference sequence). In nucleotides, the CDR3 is TGTGCCAGCAGGCCAGCCTCGCGGAACTATGGCTACACCTTC. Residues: CASRPASRNYGYTF.

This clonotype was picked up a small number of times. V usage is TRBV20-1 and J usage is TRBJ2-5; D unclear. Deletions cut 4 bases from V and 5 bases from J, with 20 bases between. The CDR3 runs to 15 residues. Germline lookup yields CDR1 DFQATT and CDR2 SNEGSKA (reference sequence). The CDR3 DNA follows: TGCAGTGCTACCCCTCGAGTCTCGACGAGGGAGACCCAGTACTTC. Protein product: CSATPRVSTRETQYF.

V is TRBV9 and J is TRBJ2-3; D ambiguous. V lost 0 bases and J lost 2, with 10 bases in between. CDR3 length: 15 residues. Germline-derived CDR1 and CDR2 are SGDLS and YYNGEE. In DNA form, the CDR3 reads TGTGCCAGCAGCGTAGCGAACCCCTTCACAGATACGCAGTATTTT. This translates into CASSVANPFTDTQYF.

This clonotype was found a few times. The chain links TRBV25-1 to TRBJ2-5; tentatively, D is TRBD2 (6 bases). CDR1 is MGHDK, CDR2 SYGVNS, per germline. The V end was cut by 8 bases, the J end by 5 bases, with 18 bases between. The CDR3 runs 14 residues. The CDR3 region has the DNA TGTGCCAGCCTAAAAGGAGGGTCCCAGGAGACCCAGTACTTC. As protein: CASLKGGSQETQYF.

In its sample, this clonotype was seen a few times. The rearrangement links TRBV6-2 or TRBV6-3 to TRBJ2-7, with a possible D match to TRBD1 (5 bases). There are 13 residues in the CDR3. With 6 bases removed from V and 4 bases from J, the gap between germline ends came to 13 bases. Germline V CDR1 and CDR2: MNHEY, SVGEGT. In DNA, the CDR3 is TGTGCCAGCAGCCCAGGGTTATGGTACGAGCAGTACTTC. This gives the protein CASSPGLWYEQYF.

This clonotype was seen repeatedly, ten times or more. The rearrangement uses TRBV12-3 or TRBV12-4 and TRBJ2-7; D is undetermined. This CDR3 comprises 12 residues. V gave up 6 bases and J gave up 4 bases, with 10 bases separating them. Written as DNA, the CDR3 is TGTGCCAGCAGACTTGGTGGTTACGAGCAGTACTTC. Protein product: CASRLGGYEQYF.

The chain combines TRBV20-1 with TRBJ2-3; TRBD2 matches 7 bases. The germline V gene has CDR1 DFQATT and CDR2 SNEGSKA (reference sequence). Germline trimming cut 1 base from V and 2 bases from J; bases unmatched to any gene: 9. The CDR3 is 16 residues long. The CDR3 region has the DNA TGCAGTGCTAGAGCGGCAGCTAGCGGATACACAGATACGCAGTATTTT. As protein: CSARAAASGYTDTQYF.

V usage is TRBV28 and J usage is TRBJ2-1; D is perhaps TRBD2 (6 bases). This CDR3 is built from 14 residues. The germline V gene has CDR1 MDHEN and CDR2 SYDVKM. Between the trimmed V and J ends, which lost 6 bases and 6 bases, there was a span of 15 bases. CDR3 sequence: CASSRTTTPNEQFF. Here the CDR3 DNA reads TGTGCCAGCAGCCGGACTACAACCCCCAATGAGCAGTTCTTC.

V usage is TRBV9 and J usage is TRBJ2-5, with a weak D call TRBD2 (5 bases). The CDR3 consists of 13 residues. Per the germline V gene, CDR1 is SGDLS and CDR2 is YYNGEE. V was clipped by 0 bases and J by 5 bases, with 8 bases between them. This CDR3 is CASSVARRETQYF. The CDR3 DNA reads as TGTGCCAGCAGCGTAGCTCGGAGGGAGACCCAGTACTTC.

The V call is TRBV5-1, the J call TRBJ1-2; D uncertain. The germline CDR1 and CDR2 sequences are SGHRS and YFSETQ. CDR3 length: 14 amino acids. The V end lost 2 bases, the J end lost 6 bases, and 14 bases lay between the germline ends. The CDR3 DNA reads TGCGCCAGCAGCTTTACTAGCGGGAGGGATGGCTACACCTTC. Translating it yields CASSFTSGRDGYTF.

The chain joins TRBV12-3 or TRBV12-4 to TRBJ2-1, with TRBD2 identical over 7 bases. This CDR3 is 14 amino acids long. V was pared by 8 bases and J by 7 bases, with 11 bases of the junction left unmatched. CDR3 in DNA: TGTGCCAGCGGTAGGGCGGGAGTAGAAAATGAGCAGTTCTTC. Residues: CASGRAGVENEQFF.

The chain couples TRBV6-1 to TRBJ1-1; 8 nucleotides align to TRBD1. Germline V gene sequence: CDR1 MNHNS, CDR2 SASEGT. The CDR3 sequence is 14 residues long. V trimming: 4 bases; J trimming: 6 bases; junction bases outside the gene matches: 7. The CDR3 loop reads CASSVGQGGSEAFF. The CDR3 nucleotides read TGTGCCAGCAGTGTAGGACAGGGAGGGTCTGAAGCTTTCTTT.

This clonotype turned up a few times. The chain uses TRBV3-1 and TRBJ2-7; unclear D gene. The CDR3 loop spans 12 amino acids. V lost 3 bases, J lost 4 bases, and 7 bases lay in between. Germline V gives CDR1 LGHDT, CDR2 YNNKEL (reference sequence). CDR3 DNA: TGTGCCAGCAGCCAGGACGTATACGAGCAGTACTTC. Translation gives CASSQDVYEQYF.

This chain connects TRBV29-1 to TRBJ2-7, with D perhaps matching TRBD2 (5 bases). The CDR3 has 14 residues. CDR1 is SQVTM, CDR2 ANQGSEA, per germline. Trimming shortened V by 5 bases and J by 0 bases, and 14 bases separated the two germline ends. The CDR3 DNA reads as TGCAGCGTTACCACTAGATCCAGCTCCTACGAGCAGTACTTC. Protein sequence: CSVTTRSSSYEQYF.

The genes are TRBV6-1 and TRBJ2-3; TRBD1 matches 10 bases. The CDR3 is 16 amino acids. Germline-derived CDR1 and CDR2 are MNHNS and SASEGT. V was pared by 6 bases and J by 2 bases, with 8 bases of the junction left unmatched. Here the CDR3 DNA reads TGTGCCAGCAGGCACAGGGACAGGGGCCTCACAGATACGCAGTATTTT. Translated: CASRHRDRGLTDTQYF.

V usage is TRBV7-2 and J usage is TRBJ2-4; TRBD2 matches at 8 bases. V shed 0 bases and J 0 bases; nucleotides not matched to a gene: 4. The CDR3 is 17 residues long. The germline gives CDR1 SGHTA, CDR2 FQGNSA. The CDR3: CASSLARGGLAKNIQYF. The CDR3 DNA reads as TGTGCCAGCAGCTTAGCTCGGGGGGGTCTAGCCAAAAACATTCAGTACTTC. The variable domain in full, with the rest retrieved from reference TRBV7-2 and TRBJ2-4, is GAGVSQSPSNKVTEKGKDVELRCDPISGHTALYWYRQSLGQGLEFLIYFQGNSAPDKSGLPSDRFSAERTGGSVSTLTIQRTQQEDSAVYLCASSLARGGLAKNIQYFGAGTRLSVL.

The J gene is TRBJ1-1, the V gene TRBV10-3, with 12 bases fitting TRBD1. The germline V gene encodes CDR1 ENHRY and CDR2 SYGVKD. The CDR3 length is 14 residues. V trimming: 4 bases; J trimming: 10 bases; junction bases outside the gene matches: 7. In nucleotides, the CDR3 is TGTGCCATCAGTGCCGGGACAGGGGGCGAGGGAGCTTTCTTT. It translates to CAISAGTGGEGAFF.

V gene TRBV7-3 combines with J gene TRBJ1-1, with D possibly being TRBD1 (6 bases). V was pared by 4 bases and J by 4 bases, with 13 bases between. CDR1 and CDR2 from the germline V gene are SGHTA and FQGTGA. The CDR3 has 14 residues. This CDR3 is CASSYDTGSTEAFF. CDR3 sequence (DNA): TGTGCCAGCAGCTACGACACAGGGTCCACTGAAGCTTTCTTT.

CDR3 sequence: CASTFYRGPGIEQFF. CDR3 sequence (DNA): TGTGCCAGCACCTTCTATAGAGGGCCGGGGATTGAGCAGTTCTTC. The V call is TRBV13, the J call TRBJ2-1, with D possibly being TRBD2 (5 bases). This CDR3 region has 15 residues. Trimming removed 7 bases at V and 9 bases at J, with 22 bases between. Germline assignment: CDR1 PRHDT and CDR2 FYEKMQ (reference sequence).

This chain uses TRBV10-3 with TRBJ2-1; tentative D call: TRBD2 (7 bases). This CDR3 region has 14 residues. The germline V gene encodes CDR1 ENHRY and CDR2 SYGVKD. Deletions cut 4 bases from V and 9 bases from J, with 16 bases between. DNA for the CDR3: TGTGCCATCAGTGGGACTAGGGAGGGGGGTGAGCAGTTCTTC. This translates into CAISGTREGGEQFF.

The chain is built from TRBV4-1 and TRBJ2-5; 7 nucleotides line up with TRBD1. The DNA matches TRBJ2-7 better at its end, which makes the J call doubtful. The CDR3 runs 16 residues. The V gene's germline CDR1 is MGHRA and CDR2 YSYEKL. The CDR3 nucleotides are TGCGCCAGCAGCCAAGGAGGGGGCCGCTACTCCTACGAGCAGTACTTC. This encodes CASSQGGGRYSYEQYF.